One and the same sample provided the 13 T cell receptor beta chains below, sequenced in a study of T cells after yellow fever vaccination. TCRdb called the 5' RACE reads again in MiXCR, with one record for every CDR3 protein. The data contain 65,000 to 70,000 distinct CDR3 sequences, approximately 6.2% of them singletons. The sequences come from CD4+ T cells sorted from PBMCs, collected around 14 days after the first yellow fever vaccination. The receptors here all came from a young man who received the YFV17D yellow fever vaccine.

The sample holds many counts of this clonotype. Here the CDR3 reads CASSVWGHQPQHF. Here the CDR3 DNA reads TGTGCCAGCAGTGTCTGGGGACATCAGCCCCAGCATTTT. The V and J genes are TRBV2 and TRBJ1-5; tentatively, D is TRBD1 (5 bases). Germline CDR1 SNHLY, CDR2 FYNNEI. This CDR3 is built from 13 residues. Trimming pared 4 bases from V and 5 bases from J, leaving 9 bases between.

This clonotype has ten or more counts. The chain has TRBV5-5 and TRBJ2-7, with D unclear. The V gene lost 0 bases and the J gene lost 2 bases, with 9 bases spanning the gap. There are 14 residues in the CDR3. The germline CDR1 and CDR2 sequences are SGHKS and YYEKEE (reference sequence). The CDR3 DNA reads TGTGCCAGCAGCTTGGGTGGGTTCGCCTACGAGCAGTACGTC. Amino acids: CASSLGGFAYEQYV.

This clonotype was recorded many times. This chain joins TRBV15 and TRBJ2-7; the D is unclear. V was pared by 0 bases and J by 2 bases, with 8 bases between. The CDR3 runs to 14 residues. In germline, CDR1 is LNHNV, CDR2 YYDKDF (reference sequence). CDR3 nucleotide sequence: TGTGCCACCAGCAGAGATAACAGAGCCTACGAGCAGTACTTC. Translation: CATSRDNRAYEQYF.

The chain links TRBV7-9 to TRBJ1-1; tentative D call: TRBD1 (6 bases). The CDR3 sequence is 15 residues long. Germline CDR1 SEHNR, CDR2 FQNEAQ (reference sequence). The germline V and J ends were trimmed by 5 bases and 4 bases, with 17 bases remaining between them. CDR3 protein: CASSLSQGGVTEAFF. In DNA, the CDR3 is TGTGCCAGCAGCCTATCACAGGGTGGGGTCACTGAAGCTTTCTTT.

Many counts were recorded for this clonotype. J is TRBJ2-7 and V is TRBV30; D gene uncertain. V was trimmed by 2 bases and J by 7 bases, leaving 9 bases between them. This CDR3 has 11 amino acids. Germline CDR1 is GTSNPN and CDR2 is SVGIG (reference sequence). CDR3 DNA: TGTGCCTGGAGTAGGGTAGGTGAGCAGTACTTC. It yields the protein CAWSRVGEQYF.

This clonotype was detected many times. This sequence joins TRBV11-2 and TRBJ1-1; tentatively, D is TRBD1 (5 bases). The V gene lost 5 bases and the J gene lost 2 bases, with 15 bases spanning the gap. From germline, CDR1 is SGHAT and CDR2 FQNNGV. There are 15 residues in the CDR3. CDR3 sequence reads: CASSTGGGPNTEAFF. CDR3 DNA sequence: TGTGCCAGCAGCACAGGTGGGGGTCCAAACACTGAAGCTTTCTTT.

This clonotype occurred many times. This chain connects TRBV2 to TRBJ2-7, with D possibly TRBD2 on 6 matching bases. This CDR3 comprises 12 residues. Between the trimmed V and J ends, which lost 8 bases and 3 bases, there was a span of 11 bases. Germline values: CDR1 SNHLY, CDR2 FYNNEI. In nucleotides, the CDR3 is TGTGCCAGCCGAGACGGGGGCTACGAGCAGTACTTC. This encodes CASRDGGYEQYF.

This clonotype has a count of ten or more. This chain uses TRBV6-5 with TRBJ2-5, with a possible D match to TRBD1 (6 bases). V lost 1 base to trimming and J lost 4 bases, with 13 bases between them. CDR1 is MNHEY, CDR2 SVGAGI, per germline. The CDR3 length is 15 residues. The DNA of the CDR3 is TGTGCCAGCAGTTACTGGGGGCTCCGGGGAGAGACCCAGTACTTC. It translates to CASSYWGLRGETQYF.

This clonotype was observed many times. The chain carries TRBV5-1 and TRBJ1-6; possible D gene TRBD1, 6 bases. V lost 4 bases, J lost 10 bases, and 18 bases lay in between. The CDR3 has 15 amino acids. CDR1 and CDR2 from the germline V gene are SGHRS and YFSETQ. The CDR3 nucleotides are TGCGCCAGCAGCCCACAGGGCCTGGGACAATCACCCCTCCACTTT. Encoded protein: CASSPQGLGQSPLHF.

In this sample, this clonotype turned up many times. The CDR3 loop reads CASRPIDRFDGAFF. As DNA, the CDR3 is TGTGCCAGCAGACCCATCGACAGGTTCGATGGGGCTTTCTTT. The rearrangement links TRBV28 to TRBJ1-1, with D possibly being TRBD1 (6 bases). CDR1 and CDR2 from the germline V gene are MDHEN and SYDVKM. The CDR3 has 14 residues. Between the trimmed V and J ends, which lost 6 bases and 11 bases, there was a span of 22 bases.

This clonotype has a count of ten or more. The CDR3 region has the DNA TGCGCCAGCTCGGGGGACCAAGAGACCCAGTACTTC. Residues: CASSGDQETQYF. The chain recombines TRBV5-1 with TRBJ2-5, with D maybe TRBD2 (6 bases). The V gene lost 7 bases and the J gene lost 0 bases, with 7 bases spanning the gap. Germline V CDR1 and CDR2: SGHRS, YFSETQ. CDR3 size: 12 residues. Based on the CDR3 plus reference TRBV5-1 and TRBJ2-5, the full variable domain is KAGVTQTPRYLIKTRGQQVTLSCSPISGHRSVSWYQQTPGQGLQFLFEYFSETQRNKGNFPGRFSGRQFSNSRSEMNVSTLELGDSALYLCASSGDQETQYFGPGTRLLVL.

This clonotype was seen many times. The chain links TRBV5-1 to TRBJ1-1; no reliable D call. Germline CDR1 and CDR2: SGHRS and YFSETQ. The CDR3 covers 14 residues. Trimming left V 1 base short and J 1 base short, with 8 bases between. The CDR3 DNA is TGCGCCAGCAGCTTGCCGGGTAGGAACACTGAAGCTTTCTTT. Amino acids: CASSLPGRNTEAFF.

This clonotype was seen many times. The chain links TRBV25-1 to TRBJ2-5; D is uncertain. Germline-derived CDR1 and CDR2 are MGHDK and SYGVNS. This CDR3 contains 14 residues. V was trimmed by 4 bases and J by 1 base, leaving 10 bases between them. The CDR3 spells CASSGWSRQETQYF. CDR3 DNA: TGTGCCAGCAGTGGCTGGAGTCGCCAAGAGACCCAGTACTTC. Supplemented by reference TRBV25-1 and TRBJ2-5, the full variable domain reads EADIYQTPRYLVIGTGKKITLECSQTMGHDKMYWYQQDPGMELHLIHYSYGVNSTEKGDLSSESTVSRIRTEHFPLTLESARPSHTSQYLCASSGWSRQETQYFGPGTRLLVL.